This T cell receptor beta chain stems from a study of blood T cell repertoires in COVID-19. Study details: Material from acute and convalescent COVID-19 was sourced from the United States, Italy and Spain. The analysed material was cDNA or gDNA that came from T cells, B-cell-depleted T cells, or PBMCs.

Methods used by the authors: From reference gene primer amplification, estimates of nucleated cell counts were derived. The repertoire was sequenced with immunoSEQ multiplex PCR; TCRdb's copy has only in-frame clones and lacks some. V, J and clone size are those of that table, while D and trimming were read from the DNA. The sample yields about 200,000 clones, around nine tenths seen once. From germline, CDR1 is SGDLS and CDR2 YYNGEE. The J segment lost 1 base and the V segment lost 4 bases, leaving 10 bases of the junction unmatched. This CDR3 is 17 amino acids long. The chain is built from TRBV9 and TRBJ2-3, with 9 bases fitting TRBD1. This TCR derives from a man between 18 and 35 years old with active or convalescent COVID-19. Input material: peripheral blood. CDR3 amino acids: CASSLPLGTGRTDTQYF. CDR3 bases: TGTGCCAGCAGCTTACCACTGGGGACAGGGCGCACAGATACGCAGTATTTT.